Listed below are T cell receptor beta chains from one sample, sequenced in a study of T-cell reconstitution after alpha-beta-depleted transplantation in children. Each CDR3 protein is one row after TCRdb ran MiXCR on the PCR reads. Of roughly 100,000 distinct CDR3 sequences in the sample, 4.5% to 7.5% are singletons; the top ten hold 6.1%. The starting material was PBMCs, mostly from graft donor cells, obtained 60 days after TCRalphabeta/CD19-depleted stem cell transplant. Receptors were obtained from a female patient between 2 and 15 years old who had a stem cell transplant for Fanconi anemia, so the T cells may come from the graft donor. Both conserved end residues are trimmed from each CDR3.

v_gene: TRBV6-1
j_gene: TRBJ1-6
CDR3aa: ASSAPGQGWNSPLH

v_gene: TRBV30
j_gene: TRBJ2-7
CDR3aa: AWSVRNRIYEQY

v_gene: TRBV20-1
j_gene: TRBJ2-7
CDR3aa: SASIPTVTFTYEQY

v_gene: TRBV5-5
j_gene: TRBJ2-6
CDR3aa: ASSRGEEHSGANVLT

v_gene: TRBV7-8
j_gene: TRBJ1-2
CDR3aa: ASSLSPQGGASYGYT

v_gene: TRBV12-3/TRBV12-4
j_gene: TRBJ2-7
CDR3aa: ASSLAIFTGGEPHQSYEQY

v_gene: TRBV4-2
j_gene: TRBJ2-7
CDR3aa: ASSQKGLADSEQY

v_gene: TRBV29-1
j_gene: TRBJ2-3
CDR3aa: SVGGILRDTQY

v_gene: TRBV6-6
j_gene: TRBJ2-3
CDR3aa: ASIMGLTDTQY

v_gene: TRBV12-3/TRBV12-4
j_gene: TRBJ2-3
CDR3aa: ASSHTQY

v_gene: TRBV7-9
j_gene: TRBJ1-1
CDR3aa: ASSPVQGLNTEAF

v_gene: TRBV5-1
j_gene: TRBJ2-1
CDR3aa: ASSTRTGPNEQF

v_gene: TRBV3-1
j_gene: TRBJ2-2
CDR3aa: ASSQDRDRSNTGELF

v_gene: TRBV2
j_gene: TRBJ2-1
CDR3aa: ASRASGIEQF

v_gene: TRBV20-1
j_gene: TRBJ2-1
CDR3aa: SARSSSGRYNEQF

v_gene: TRBV3-1
j_gene: TRBJ2-3
CDR3aa: ASSELSGLAGVSTQY

v_gene: TRBV7-9
j_gene: TRBJ2-5
CDR3aa: ASSPTTQGWETQY

v_gene: TRBV5-1
j_gene: TRBJ2-3
CDR3aa: ASSLEPIRDTQY

v_gene: TRBV28
j_gene: TRBJ1-2
CDR3aa: ASKNNGYT

v_gene: TRBV7-9
j_gene: TRBJ1-2
CDR3aa: ASTEPGQGFVYGYT

v_gene: TRBV11-2
j_gene: TRBJ2-1
CDR3aa: ASSPHPGQGYNEQF

v_gene: TRBV29-1
j_gene: TRBJ2-1
CDR3aa: SVALVGNEQF

v_gene: TRBV12-3/TRBV12-4
j_gene: TRBJ2-7
CDR3aa: ASSFYSSPYEQY

v_gene: TRBV18
j_gene: TRBJ2-1
CDR3aa: ASSRLRSSGSANEQF

v_gene: TRBV2
j_gene: TRBJ2-2
CDR3aa: ASRVARTGELF

v_gene: TRBV7-9
j_gene: TRBJ2-2
CDR3aa: ASRKAGAPGELF

v_gene: TRBV4-2
j_gene: TRBJ2-5
CDR3aa: ASSQEDSLQETQY

v_gene: TRBV5-1
j_gene: TRBJ2-7
CDR3aa: ASSLVGLADIEQY

v_gene: TRBV18
j_gene: TRBJ2-7
CDR3aa: ASSPIPRIGEQY

v_gene: TRBV24-1
j_gene: TRBJ1-2
CDR3aa: ATSDVRASYGYT

v_gene: TRBV3-1
j_gene: TRBJ1-1
CDR3aa: ASRRVPGPPRGKNTEAF

v_gene: TRBV7-3
j_gene: TRBJ2-1
CDR3aa: ASSPGLAEYNEQF